The present T cell receptor (beta chain) was sequenced within a study of human T cells and chemical hapten exposure. Broader study findings: Correlating positively with patch test score were the PT1 expanded TCR counts. While controls formed fewer of them, expanded TCRs formed significantly more large CDR3 similarity clusters.

As to this clonotype: Its antigen is as yet unknown.

The time point is: patch test 3, about 24 weeks after DPC sensitization. Treatment defined: therapeutic diphenylcyclopropenone sensitization with weekly scalp DPC. TCRdb reanalysed the RACE reads using MiXCR and keeps one entry per CDR3 protein. The sample yields 90,000 to 140,000 distinct CDR3 sequences, 30% to 35% seen once. The sample here was whole blood, taken in connection with sensitization to the hapten diphenylcyclopropenone (DPC). This receptor was taken from a man aged 40-55 years with alopecia areata. Some clones in this sample may be carry-over from other donors' samples.

The CDR3 DNA sequence: TGCAGCGTAGTAAGACAGGGGTTAACTGAAGCTTTCTTT. This translates into CSVVRQGLTEAFF. The V and J genes are TRBV29-1 and TRBJ1-1, with 8 bases aligning to TRBD1. The length of the CDR3 is 13 residues. V lost 6 bases, J lost 5 bases, and 8 bases stayed unmatched. Per the germline V gene, CDR1 is SQVTM and CDR2 is ANQGSEA.